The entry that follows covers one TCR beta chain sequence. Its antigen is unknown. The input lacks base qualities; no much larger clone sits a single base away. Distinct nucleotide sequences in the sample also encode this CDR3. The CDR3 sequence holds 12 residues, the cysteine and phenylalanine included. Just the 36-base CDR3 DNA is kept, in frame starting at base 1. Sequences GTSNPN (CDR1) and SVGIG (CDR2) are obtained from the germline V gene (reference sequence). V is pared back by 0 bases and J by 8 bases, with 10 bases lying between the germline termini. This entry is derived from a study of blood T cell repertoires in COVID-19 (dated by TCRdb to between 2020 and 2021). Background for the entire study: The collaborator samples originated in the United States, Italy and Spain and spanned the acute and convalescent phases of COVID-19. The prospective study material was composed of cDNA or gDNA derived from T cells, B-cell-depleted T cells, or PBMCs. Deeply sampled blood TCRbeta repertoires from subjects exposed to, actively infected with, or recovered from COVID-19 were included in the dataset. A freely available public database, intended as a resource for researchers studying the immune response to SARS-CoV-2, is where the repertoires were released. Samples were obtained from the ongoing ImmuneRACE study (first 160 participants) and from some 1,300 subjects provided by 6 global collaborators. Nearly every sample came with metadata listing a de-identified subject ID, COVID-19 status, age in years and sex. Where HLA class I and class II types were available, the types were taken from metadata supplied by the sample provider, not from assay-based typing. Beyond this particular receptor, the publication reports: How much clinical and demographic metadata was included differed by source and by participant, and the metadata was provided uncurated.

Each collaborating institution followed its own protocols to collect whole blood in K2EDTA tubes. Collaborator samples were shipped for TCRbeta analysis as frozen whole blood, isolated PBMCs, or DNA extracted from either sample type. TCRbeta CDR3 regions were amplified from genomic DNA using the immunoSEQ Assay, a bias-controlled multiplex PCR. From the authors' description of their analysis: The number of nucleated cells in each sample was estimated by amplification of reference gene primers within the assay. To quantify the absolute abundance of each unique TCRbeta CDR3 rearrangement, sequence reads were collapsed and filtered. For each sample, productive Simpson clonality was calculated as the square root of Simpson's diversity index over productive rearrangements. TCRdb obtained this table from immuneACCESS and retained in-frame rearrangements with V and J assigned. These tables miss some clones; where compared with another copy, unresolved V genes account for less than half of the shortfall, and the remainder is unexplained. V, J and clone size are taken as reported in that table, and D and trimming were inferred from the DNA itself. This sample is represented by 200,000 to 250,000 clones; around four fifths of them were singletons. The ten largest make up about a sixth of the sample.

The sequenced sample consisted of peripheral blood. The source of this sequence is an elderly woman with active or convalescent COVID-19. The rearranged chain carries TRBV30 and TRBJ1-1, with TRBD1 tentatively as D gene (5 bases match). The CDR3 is CAWSVSRTEAFF. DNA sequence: TGTGCCTGGAGTGTTTCCCGGACAGAAGCTTTCTTT.